Detailed here is one TCR beta chain. In the source study's methods: Amplification of reference gene primers was used by the study to estimate nucleated cell counts. Produced via immunoSEQ multiplex PCR; TCRdb's table is partial and in-frame only. V and J calls plus clone size are reproduced from that table; the DNA served to infer D and trimming. The repertoire includes some 150,000 clones, about 90% of them detected once, and about 1.6% sits in the top ten. Trimming took off 3 bases at V and 7 bases at J, with 17 bases between the two ends. The CDR3 has 14 amino acids. The sample belongs to a study of blood T cell repertoires in COVID-19. The overall study: Acute-phase and convalescent COVID-19 samples originated in the United States, Italy and Spain. PBMCs, B-cell-depleted T cells, or T cells were the source of the cDNA or gDNA that made up the material.

The sample comprised peripheral blood. The rearrangement links TRBV5-3 to TRBJ2-7, with D possibly matching TRBD1 (6 bases). TRBV5-3 falls under the ORF class, with uncertain function. The sequence came from a woman aged 55-75 years with acute or convalescent COVID-19. In DNA form, the CDR3 reads TGTGCCAGAAGCTCATGGACAGAGTTTGAGGAGCAGTACTTC. Amino acids: CARSSWTEFEEQYF.